This T cell receptor (beta chain) originates from a study of cytomegalovirus exposure and HLA in healthy donors. Study summary: A prior study identified approximately 110 million unique TCR beta sequences from 150 million to 200 million T cells.

For this clone: What it recognizes is unknown.

With V trimmed by 7 bases and J by 7 bases, 6 bases remained unmatched. Germline loops: CDR1 ENHRY, CDR2 SYGVKD. The CDR3 sequence is 12 residues long. Study-level findings and limits: When a later analysis compared HLA-associated TCR beta chains with equally common others, the HLA-associated chains turned out to be more clonally expanded and to have lower generation probabilities. Later on, a genetic analysis was performed. It linked a missense variant in DCLRE1C with V- and J-gene trimming of TCR beta.

It was with 60 Vbeta and 13 Jbeta primers that the PCR ran. Under the authors' procedure: Per a later analysis, the number of unique TCR beta chains was roughly 87 million, of which roughly 11 million were shared. Measured with immunoSEQ multiplex PCR; TCRdb has only the in-frame clones, and not every one. That table is the source of V, J and clone size, and D and trimming were worked out from the DNA. The data hold about 170,000 clones, with 81% observed a single time. The V gene is TRBV10-3, the J gene TRBJ2-7, with 8 bases aligning to TRBD1. The sample consisted of PBMCs. The TCR was taken from a woman between 18 and 29 years old in good health and CMV-seropositive. CDR3 bases: TGTGCCATCAAGACAGGGGATGAGGAGCAGTACTTC. This gives the protein CAIKTGDEEQYF.